This T cell receptor beta chain stems from a study of shared clonotypes between healthy human individuals. Overall study findings and caveats: Deeper or shallower sequencing was expected to change how clonotypes are shared among donors. Sampling covered nothing but blood. Tissue TCR repertoires likely differ from those found in blood.

Trimming took off 3 bases at V and 4 bases at J, with 3 bases between the two ends. This CDR3 comprises 12 residues. Germline V gene sequence: CDR1 MNHEY, CDR2 SVGAGI. In regard to this clone: Antigen specificity is unknown.

The repertoire was sequenced with immunoSEQ multiplex PCR; TCRdb's copy has only in-frame clones and lacks some. The table includes roughly 1,500,000 clones, 95% to 99% detected once. The sequence came from a man in his thirties or forties in good health. The sample comprised naive CD4+ T cells sorted from blood. Regarding subset: CD45RA+ positively selected. V usage is TRBV6-5 and J usage is TRBJ2-2; D uncertain. The chain's CDR3 is CASSYVTGELFF. CDR3 in DNA: TGTGCCAGCAGTTATGTCACCGGGGAGCTGTTTTTT.